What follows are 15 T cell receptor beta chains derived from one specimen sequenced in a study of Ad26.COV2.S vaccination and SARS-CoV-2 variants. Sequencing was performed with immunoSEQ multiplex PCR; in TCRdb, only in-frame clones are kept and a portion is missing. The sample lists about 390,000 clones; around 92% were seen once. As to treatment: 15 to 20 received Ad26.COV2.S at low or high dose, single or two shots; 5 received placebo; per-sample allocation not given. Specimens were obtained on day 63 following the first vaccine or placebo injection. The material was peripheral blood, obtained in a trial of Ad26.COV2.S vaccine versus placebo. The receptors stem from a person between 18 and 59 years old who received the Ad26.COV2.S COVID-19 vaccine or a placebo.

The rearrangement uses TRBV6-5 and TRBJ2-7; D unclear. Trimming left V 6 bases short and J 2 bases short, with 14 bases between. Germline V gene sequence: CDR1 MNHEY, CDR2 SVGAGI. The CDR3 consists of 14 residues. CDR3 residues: CASSPQSGTYEQYF. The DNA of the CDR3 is TGTGCCAGCAGCCCCCAGAGTGGCACCTACGAGCAGTACTTC.

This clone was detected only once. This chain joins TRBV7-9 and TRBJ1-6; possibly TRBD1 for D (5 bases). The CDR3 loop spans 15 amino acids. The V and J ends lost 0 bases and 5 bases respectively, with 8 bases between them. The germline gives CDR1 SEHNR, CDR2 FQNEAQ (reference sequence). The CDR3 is CASSLAGTHNSPLHF. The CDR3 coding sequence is TGTGCCAGCAGCTTAGCGGGGACTCATAATTCACCCCTCCACTTT.

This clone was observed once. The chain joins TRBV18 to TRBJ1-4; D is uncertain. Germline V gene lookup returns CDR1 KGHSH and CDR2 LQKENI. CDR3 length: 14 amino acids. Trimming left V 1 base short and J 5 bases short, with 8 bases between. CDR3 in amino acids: CASSPLGRNEKLFF. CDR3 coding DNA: TGTGCCAGCTCACCACTAGGGAGAAATGAAAAACTGTTTTTT.

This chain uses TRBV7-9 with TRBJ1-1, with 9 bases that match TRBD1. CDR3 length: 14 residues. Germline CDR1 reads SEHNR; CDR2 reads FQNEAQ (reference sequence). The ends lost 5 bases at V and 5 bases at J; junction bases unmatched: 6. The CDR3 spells CASSVDRGGTEAFF. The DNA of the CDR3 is TGTGCCAGCAGCGTGGACAGGGGCGGGACTGAAGCTTTCTTT.

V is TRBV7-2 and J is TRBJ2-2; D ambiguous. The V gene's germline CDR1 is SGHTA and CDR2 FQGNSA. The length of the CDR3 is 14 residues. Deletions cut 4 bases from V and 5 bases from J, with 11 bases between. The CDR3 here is CASSSEWGTGELFF. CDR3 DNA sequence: TGTGCCAGCAGCTCTGAGTGGGGAACCGGGGAGCTGTTTTTT.

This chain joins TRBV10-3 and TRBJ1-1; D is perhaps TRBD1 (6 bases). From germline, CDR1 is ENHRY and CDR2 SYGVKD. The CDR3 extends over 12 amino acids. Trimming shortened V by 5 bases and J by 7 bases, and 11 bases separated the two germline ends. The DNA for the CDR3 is TGTGCCATCAGTAATACAGGGAGTGAAGCTTTCTTT. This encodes CAISNTGSEAFF.

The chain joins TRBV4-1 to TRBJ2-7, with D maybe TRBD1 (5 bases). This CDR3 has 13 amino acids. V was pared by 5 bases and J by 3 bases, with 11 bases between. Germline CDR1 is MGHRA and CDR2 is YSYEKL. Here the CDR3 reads CASSIQASYEQYF. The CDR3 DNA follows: TGCGCCAGCAGCATACAGGCCAGCTACGAGCAGTACTTC.

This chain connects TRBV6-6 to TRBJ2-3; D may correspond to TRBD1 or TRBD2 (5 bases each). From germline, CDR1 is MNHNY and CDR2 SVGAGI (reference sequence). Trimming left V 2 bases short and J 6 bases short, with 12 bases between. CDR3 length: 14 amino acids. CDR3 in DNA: TGTGCCAGCAGTTACGCCGGGGCCAAGGATACGCAGTATTTT. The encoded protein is CASSYAGAKDTQYF.

In DNA form, the CDR3 reads TGTGCCAGCAGCTTAGATATGTCTAGCGGGGGCCGGGAGCAGTTCTTC. This translates into CASSLDMSSGGREQFF. This chain connects TRBV7-6 to TRBJ2-1, with TRBD2 matching 10 bases. Germline CDR1 reads SGHVS; CDR2 reads FNYEAQ. This CDR3 is built from 16 residues. The trim removed 1 base at V and 10 bases at J, leaving 10 bases unmatched.

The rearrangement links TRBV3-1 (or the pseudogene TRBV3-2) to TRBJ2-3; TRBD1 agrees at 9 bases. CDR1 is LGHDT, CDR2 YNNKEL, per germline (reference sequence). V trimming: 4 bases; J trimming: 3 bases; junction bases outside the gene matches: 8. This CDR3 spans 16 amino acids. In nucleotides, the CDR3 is TGTGCCAGCAGCCCAACAGGGGGCGTTTTTACAGATACGCAGTATTTT. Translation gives CASSPTGGVFTDTQYF.

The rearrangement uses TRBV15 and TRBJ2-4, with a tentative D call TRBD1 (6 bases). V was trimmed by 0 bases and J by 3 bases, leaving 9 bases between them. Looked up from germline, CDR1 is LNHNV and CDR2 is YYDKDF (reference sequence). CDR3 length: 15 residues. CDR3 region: CATSRDWDNKNIQYF. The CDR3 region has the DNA TGTGCCACCAGCAGAGATTGGGACAACAAAAACATTCAGTACTTC.

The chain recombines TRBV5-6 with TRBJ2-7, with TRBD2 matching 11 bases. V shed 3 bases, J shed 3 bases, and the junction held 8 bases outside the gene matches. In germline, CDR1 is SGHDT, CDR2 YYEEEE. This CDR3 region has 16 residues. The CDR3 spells CASSSNLAGGFYEQYF. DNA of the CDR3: TGTGCCAGCAGCTCAAACCTAGCGGGGGGTTTCTACGAGCAGTACTTC.

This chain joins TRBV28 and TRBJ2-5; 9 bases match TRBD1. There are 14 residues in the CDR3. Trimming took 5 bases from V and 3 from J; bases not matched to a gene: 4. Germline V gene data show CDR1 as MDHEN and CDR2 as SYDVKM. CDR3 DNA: TGTGCCAGCAGTAAGGGGGACAGGGAAGAGACCCAGTACTTC. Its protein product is CASSKGDREETQYF. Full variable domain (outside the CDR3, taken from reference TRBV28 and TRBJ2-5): DVKVTQSSRYLVKRTGEKVFLECVQDMDHENMFWYRQDPGLGLRLIYFSYDVKMKEKGDIPEGYSVSREKKERFSLILESASTNQTSMYLCASSKGDREETQYFGPGTRLLVL.

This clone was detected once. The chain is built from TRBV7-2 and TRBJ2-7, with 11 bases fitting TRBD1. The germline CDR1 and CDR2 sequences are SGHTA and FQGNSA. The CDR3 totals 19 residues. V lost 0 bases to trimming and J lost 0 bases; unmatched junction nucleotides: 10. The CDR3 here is CASSLAVGTGGDHSYEQYF. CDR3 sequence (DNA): TGTGCCAGCAGCTTAGCGGTAGGGACAGGGGGTGATCACTCCTACGAGCAGTACTTC.

CDR3 region: CSGQGLQETQYF. The DNA for the CDR3 is TGCAGCGGACAGGGCCTCCAAGAGACCCAGTACTTC. The J gene is TRBJ2-5, the V gene TRBV29-1; 7 bases are shared with TRBD1. The CDR3 is 12 amino acids. V shed 7 bases and J 1 base; nucleotides not matched to a gene: 3. CDR1 is SQVTM, CDR2 ANQGSEA, per germline.